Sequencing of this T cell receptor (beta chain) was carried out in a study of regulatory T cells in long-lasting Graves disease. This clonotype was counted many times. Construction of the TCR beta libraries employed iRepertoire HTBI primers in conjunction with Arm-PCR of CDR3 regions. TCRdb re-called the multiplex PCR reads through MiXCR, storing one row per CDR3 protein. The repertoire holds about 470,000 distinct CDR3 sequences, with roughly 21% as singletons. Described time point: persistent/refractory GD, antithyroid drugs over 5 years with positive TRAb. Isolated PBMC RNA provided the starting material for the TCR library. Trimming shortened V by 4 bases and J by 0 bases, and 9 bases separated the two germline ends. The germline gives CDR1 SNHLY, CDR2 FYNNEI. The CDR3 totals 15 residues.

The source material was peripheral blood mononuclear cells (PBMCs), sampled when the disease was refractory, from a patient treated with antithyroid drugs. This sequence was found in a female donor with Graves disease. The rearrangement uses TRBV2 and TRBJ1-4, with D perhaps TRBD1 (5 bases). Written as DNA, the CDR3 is TGTGCCAGCAGTGGCCAGGGACCAACTAATGAAAAACTGTTTTTT. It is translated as CASSGQGPTNEKLFF.